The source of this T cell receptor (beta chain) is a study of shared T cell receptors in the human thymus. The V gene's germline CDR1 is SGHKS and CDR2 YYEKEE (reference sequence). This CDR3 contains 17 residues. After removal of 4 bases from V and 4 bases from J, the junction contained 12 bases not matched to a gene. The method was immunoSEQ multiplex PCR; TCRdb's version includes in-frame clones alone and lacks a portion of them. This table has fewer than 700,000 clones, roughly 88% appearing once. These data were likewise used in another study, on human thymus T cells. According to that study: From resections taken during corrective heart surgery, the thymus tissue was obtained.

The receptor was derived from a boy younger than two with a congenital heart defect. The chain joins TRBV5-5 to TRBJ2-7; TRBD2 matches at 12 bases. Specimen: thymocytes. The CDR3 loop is CASSTGMASGRDYEQYF. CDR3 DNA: TGTGCCAGCAGCACCGGGATGGCTAGCGGGAGGGATTACGAGCAGTACTTC.